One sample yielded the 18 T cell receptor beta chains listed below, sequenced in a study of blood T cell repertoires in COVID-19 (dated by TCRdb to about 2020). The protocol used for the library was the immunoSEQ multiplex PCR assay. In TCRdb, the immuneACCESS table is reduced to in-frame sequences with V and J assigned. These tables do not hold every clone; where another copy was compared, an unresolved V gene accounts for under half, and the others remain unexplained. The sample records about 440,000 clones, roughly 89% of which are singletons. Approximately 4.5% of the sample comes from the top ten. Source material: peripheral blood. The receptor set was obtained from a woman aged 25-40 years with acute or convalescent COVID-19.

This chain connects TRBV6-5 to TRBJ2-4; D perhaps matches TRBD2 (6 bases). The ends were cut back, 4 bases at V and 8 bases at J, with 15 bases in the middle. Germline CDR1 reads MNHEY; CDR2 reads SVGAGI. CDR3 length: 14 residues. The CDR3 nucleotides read TGTGCCAGCAGTTTAACGGGACCGGGGGACATTCAGTACTTC. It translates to CASSLTGPGDIQYF.

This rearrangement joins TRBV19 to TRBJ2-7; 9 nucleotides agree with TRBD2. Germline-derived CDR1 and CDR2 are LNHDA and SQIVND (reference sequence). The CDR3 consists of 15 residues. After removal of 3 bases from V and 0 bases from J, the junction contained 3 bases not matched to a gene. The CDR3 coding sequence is TGTGCCAGTAGTATTAGCGGGGGCCACTCCTACGAGCAGTACTTC. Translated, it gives CASSISGGHSYEQYF. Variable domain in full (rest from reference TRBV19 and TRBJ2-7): DGGITQSPKYLFRKEGQNVTLSCEQNLNHDAMYWYRQDPGQGLRLIYYSQIVNDFQKGDIAEGYSVSREKKESFPLTVTSAQKNPTAFYLCASSISGGHSYEQYFGPGTRLTVT.

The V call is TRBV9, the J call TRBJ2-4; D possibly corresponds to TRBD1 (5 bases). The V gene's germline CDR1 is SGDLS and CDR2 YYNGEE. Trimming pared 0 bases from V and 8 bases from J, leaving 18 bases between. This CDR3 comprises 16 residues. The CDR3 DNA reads TGTGCCAGCAGCGTAGGGTACAATGACAGATTTGACATTCAGTACTTC. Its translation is CASSVGYNDRFDIQYF.

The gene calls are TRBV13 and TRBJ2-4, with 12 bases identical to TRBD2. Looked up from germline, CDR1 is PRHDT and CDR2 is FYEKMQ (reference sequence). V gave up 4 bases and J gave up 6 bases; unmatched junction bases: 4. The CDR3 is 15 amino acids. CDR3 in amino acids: CASSYSTSGGNIQYF. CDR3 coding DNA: TGTGCCAGCAGCTACTCGACTAGCGGGGGAAACATTCAGTACTTC.

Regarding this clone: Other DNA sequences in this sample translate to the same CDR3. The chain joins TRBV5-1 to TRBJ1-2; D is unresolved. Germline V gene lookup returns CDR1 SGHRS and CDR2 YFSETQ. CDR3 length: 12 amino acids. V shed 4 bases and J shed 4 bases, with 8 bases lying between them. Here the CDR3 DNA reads TGCGCCAGCAGCCTAGAGGGCTATGGCTACACCTTC. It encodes CASSLEGYGYTF.

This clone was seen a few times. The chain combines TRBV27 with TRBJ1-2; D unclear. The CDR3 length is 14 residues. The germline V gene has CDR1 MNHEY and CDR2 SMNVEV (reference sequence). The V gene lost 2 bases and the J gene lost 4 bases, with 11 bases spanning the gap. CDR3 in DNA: TGTGCCAGCAGTTTAAAAGGTTCTAGCTATGGCTACACCTTC. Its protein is CASSLKGSSYGYTF.

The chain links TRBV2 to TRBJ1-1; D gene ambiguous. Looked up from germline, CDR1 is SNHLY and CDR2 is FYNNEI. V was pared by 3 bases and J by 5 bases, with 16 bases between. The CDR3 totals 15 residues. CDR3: CASSELTFPGTEAFF. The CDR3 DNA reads TGTGCCAGCAGTGAGCTTACGTTTCCAGGTACTGAAGCTTTCTTT.

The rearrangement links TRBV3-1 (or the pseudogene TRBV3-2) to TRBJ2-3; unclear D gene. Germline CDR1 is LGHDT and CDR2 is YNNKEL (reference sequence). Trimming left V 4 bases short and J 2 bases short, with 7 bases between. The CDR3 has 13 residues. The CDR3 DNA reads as TGTGCCAGCAGCCGAGTAGCCACAGATACGCAGTATTTT. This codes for CASSRVATDTQYF.

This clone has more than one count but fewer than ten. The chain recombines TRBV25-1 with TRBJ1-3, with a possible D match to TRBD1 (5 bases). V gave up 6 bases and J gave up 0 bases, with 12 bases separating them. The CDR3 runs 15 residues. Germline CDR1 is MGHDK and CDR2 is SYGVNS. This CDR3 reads CASSTTGVSGNTIYF. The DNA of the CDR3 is TGTGCCAGCAGCACCACGGGGGTCTCTGGAAACACCATATATTTT.

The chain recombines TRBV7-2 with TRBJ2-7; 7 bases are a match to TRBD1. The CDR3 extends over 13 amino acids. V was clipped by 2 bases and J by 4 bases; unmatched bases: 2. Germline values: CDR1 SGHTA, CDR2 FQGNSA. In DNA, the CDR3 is TGTGCCAGCAGCTTATACAGGGGATACGAGCAGTACTTC. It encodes CASSLYRGYEQYF.

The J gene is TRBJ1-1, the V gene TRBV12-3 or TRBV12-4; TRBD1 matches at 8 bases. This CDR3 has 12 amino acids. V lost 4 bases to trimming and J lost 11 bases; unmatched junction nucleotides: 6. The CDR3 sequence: CASSSDRGNAFF. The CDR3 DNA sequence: TGTGCCAGCAGTTCTGACAGGGGTAATGCTTTCTTT.

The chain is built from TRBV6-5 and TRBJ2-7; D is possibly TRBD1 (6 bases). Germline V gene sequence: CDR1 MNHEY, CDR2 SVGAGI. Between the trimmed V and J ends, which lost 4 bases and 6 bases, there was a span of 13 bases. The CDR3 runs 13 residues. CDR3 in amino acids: CASSSTGLREQYF. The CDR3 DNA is TGTGCCAGCAGTTCCACAGGGCTTCGCGAGCAGTACTTC.

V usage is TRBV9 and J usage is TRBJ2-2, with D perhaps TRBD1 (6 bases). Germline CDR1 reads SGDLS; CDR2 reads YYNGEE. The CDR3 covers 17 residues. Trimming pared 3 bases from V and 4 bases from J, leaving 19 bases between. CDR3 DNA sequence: TGTGCCAGCAGCGCAATGGACCTCCCCAGGGGCACCGGGGAGCTGTTTTTT. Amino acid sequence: CASSAMDLPRGTGELFF.

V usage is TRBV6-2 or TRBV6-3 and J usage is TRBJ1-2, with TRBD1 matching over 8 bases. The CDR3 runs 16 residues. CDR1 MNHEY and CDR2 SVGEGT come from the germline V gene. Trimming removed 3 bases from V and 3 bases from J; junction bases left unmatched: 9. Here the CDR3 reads CASSYSRTGSHYGYTF. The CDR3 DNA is TGTGCCAGCAGTTATTCCCGGACAGGGAGTCACTATGGCTACACCTTC.

The CDR3 nucleotides are TGTGCCAGCAGCTCTGACAGGGGTCAGGAAAAACTGTTTTTT. It encodes CASSSDRGQEKLFF. The chain links TRBV6-5 to TRBJ1-4; 8 bases fit TRBD1. Looked up from germline, CDR1 is MNHEY and CDR2 is SVGAGI. The CDR3 is made up of 14 amino acids. The V segment lost 6 bases and the J segment 8 bases; nucleotides outside the gene matches: 8.

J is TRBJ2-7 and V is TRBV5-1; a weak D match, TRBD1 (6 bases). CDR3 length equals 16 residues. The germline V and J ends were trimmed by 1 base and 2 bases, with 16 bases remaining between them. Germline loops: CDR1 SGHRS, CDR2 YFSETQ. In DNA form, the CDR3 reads TGCGCCAGCAGCTTGATAACCGGGACATTTACCTACGAGCAGTACTTC. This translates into CASSLITGTFTYEQYF.

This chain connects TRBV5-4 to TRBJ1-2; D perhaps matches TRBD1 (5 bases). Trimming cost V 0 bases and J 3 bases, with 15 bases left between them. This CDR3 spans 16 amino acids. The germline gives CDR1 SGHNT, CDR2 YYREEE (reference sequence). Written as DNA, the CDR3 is TGTGCCAGCAGCTTGGTGTCAGGAGGGGCCTACTATGGCTACACCTTC. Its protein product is CASSLVSGGAYYGYTF.

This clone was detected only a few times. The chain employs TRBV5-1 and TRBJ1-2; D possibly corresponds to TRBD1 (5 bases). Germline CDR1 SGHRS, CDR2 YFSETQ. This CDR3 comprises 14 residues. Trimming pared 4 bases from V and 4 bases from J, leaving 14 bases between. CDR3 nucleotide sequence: TGCGCCAGCAGCCGGGACTCTGAGCCCTATGGCTACACCTTC. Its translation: CASSRDSEPYGYTF.